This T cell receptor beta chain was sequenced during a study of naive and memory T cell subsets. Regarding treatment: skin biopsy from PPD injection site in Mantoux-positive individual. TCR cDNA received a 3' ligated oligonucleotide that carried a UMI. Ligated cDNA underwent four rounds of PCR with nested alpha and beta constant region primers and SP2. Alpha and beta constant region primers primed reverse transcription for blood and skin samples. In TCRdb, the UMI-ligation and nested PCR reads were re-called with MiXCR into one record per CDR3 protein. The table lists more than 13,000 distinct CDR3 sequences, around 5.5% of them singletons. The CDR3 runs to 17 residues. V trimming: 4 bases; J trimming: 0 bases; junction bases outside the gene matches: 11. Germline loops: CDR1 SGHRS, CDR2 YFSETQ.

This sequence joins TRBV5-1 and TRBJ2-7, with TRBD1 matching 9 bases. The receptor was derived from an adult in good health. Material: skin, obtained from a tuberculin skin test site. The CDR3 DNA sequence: TGCGCCAGCAGCCTAAACGCCGGGACAGGGCTCTCCTACGAGCAGTACTTC. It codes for CASSLNAGTGLSYEQYF.